This T cell receptor beta chain was found in a study of blood T cell repertoires in COVID-19. On the study more broadly: COVID-19 samples from acute and convalescent phases originated in the United States, Italy and Spain. The analysed material was cDNA or gDNA that came from T cells, B-cell-depleted T cells, or PBMCs.

This CDR3 has 15 residues. CDR1 GTSNPN and CDR2 SVGIG come from the germline V gene (reference sequence). The ends lost 0 bases at V and 4 bases at J; junction bases unmatched: 8. In the original analysis: Estimates of nucleated cell counts were drawn from the amplification of reference gene primers. Measured with immunoSEQ multiplex PCR; TCRdb has only the in-frame clones, and not every one. That table is the source of V, J and clone size, and D and trimming were worked out from the DNA. In the table there are fewer than 300,000 clones, approximately 82% of which are singletons. Assignment of participants to cohorts was predicated upon participant-reported clinical history.

The sequencing sample was made of PBMCs or T cells enriched from blood (not recorded which). The chain links TRBV30 to TRBJ2-7; 8 positions agree with TRBD2. The sequence was collected from a man aged 40-49 years who had been exposed to COVID-19. CDR3 in DNA: TGTGCCTGGAGTGTGGGAAGGACTAGCTCTTACGAGCAGTACTTC. This sequence encodes CAWSVGRTSSYEQYF.